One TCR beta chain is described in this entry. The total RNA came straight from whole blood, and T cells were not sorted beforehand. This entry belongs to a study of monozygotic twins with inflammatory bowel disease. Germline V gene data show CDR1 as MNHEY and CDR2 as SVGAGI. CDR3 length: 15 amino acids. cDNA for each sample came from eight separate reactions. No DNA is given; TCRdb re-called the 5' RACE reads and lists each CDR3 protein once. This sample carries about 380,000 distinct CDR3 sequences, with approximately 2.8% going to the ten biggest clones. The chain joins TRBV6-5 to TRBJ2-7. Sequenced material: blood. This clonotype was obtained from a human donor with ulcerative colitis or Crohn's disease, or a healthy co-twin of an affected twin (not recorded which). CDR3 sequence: CASSYSPRGSYEQYF.